This T cell receptor (beta chain) was obtained from a study of T cell responses to AZD1222 COVID-19 vaccine (dated by TCRdb to the early 2020s). As for the study more broadly: A total of just over 230 trial participants underwent TCR sequencing, of whom more than 200 had received two doses of AZD1222 and approximately 26 had received two doses of the MenACWY control vaccine. Trial participants were enrolled by age into subgroups of 18-55, 56-69 and 70-plus years, and around 150, 28 and 57 TCR-sequenced participants, respectively, were included in these subgroups.

The time point label, read with the paper, signifies: baseline before first vaccination. The treatment or condition label, as the study defines it: meningococcal conjugate vaccine given as trial control. Vaccinee samples were obtained from the UK trials COV001 and COV002, which included a single-blind randomized controlled phase 2/3 trial of AZD1222 (ChAdOx1 nCoV-19) in healthy adults. For TCRbeta chain sequencing, PBMC samples from trial participants were taken at day 0 and at day 28 after the second dose. On this clone: Its target antigen remains unknown. No clone much larger than this one lies a single base away; base qualities are absent.

The trim is 0 bases for V and 1 base for J, with a gap of 7 bases between the germline ends. CDR1 and CDR2 (SGDLS, YYNGEE) derive from the germline V gene. Including the terminal cysteine and phenylalanine, the CDR3 comprises 14 residues. CDR3 DNA only is kept here, 42 bases in frame from base 1. The CDR3 regions of human TCRbeta chains were subjected to immunosequencing. The study's own analysis went as follows. TCRs in the repertoires were matched against a reference library of SARS-CoV-2-specific TCRs that had been generated with the MIRA antigen-specificity platform. Breadth was defined as the fraction of unique TCRs that were SARS-CoV-2-associated. Depth was defined as the fraction of total T cells that were SARS-CoV-2-associated. Each spike-specific TCR was assigned to its reactive spike region and to a CD4 or CD8 class using the MIRA data. Log10-transformed breadth and depth values were compared by one-way ANOVA with Sidak's multiple comparisons tests. This immuneACCESS table, as held by TCRdb, lists in-frame sequences with V and J called but not all clones. Of the missing ones, under half trace to an unresolved V gene in checked studies; the others have no known cause. Clone size and the V and J calls come from that table; the DNA yielded D and trimming. Recorded for this sample are about 140,000 clones; more than 85% of them occurred a single time. The biggest ten clones account for approximately 0.9% of the sample.

What the authors observed across the whole study: Vaccine-associated CD4 TCRs spanned the whole spike protein, with dominant responses in regions 160-218 and 743-854. Because no day 14 peak-response samples were available, repertoires were characterized only after the peak T cell response. Most participants were white British and females outnumbered males, and the authors suggested that clonal diversity may have been underestimated. After two AZD1222 doses, both the breadth and the depth of spike-specific TCRs were significantly higher than at day 0 and than in MenACWY recipients. Reportedly, close to half of the unique spike-specific TCRs recognized epitopes lying outside the regions that are mutated in the B.1.351 and B.1.1.7 variants. In the small 56-69-year group, the increase in depth fell short of significance, most likely because of low power. Conclusions about previously exposed vaccinees are limited because only a handful of AZD1222 recipients were SARS-CoV-2 seropositive at baseline.

This receptor was taken from an adult in good health. Here the chain combines TRBV9 and TRBJ1-1; the D gene is not confidently resolved. The sample in question was peripheral blood, obtained on day 0 of MenACWY control vaccination. CDR3 sequence: CASSVVAANTEAFF. The nucleotides are TGTGCCAGCAGCGTAGTCGCGGCGAACACTGAAGCTTTCTTT.